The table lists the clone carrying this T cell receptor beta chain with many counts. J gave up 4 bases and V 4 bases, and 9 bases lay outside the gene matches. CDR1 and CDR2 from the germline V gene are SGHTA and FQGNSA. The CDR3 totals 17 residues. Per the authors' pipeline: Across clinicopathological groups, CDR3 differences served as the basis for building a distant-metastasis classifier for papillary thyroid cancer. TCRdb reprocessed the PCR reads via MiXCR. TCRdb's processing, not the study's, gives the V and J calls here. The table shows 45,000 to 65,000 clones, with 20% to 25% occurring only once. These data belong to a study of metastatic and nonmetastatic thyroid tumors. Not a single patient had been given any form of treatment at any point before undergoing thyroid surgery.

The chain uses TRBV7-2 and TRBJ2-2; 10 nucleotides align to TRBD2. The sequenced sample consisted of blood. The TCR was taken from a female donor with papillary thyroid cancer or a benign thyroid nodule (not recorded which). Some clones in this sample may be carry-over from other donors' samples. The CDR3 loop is CASSSRPSGRATGELFF. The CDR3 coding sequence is TGTGCCAGCAGCTCGAGACCCAGCGGGAGGGCCACCGGGGAGCTGTTTTTT.